This entry describes one TCR beta chain. The data are from a study of preoperative IRX-2 immunotherapy in early breast cancer. The J segment lost 4 bases and the V segment lost 6 bases, leaving 10 bases of the junction unmatched. CDR3 length: 17 residues. Germline CDR1 is SNHLY and CDR2 is FYNNEI. Described treatment: preoperative locoregional IRX-2 cytokine immunotherapy. Preoperative locoregional IRX-2 cytokine immunotherapy was tested in the phase Ib source study. Sequenced by immunoSEQ multiplex PCR; TCRdb stores in-frame clones only, minus some. The sample includes under 45,000 clones, about 95% of them seen just once.

The material was tumor tissue, obtained after IRX-2 immunotherapy. The chain links TRBV2 to TRBJ2-2; 11 bases line up with TRBD2. The receptor was isolated from a human donor with breast cancer. The CDR3 nucleotides are TGTGCCAGCAGACGTAGCGGGGGGGCCCTCGGCACCGGGGAGCTGTTTTTT. This gives the protein CASRRSGGALGTGELFF.